These T cell receptor beta chains were read from a single sample in a study of B cell selection in AIRE deficiency. Sequenced by immunoSEQ multiplex PCR; TCRdb stores in-frame clones only, minus some. Among some 24,000 clones, approximately 96% were seen once, and the ten largest hold roughly 0.16%. The sequencing input was CD4+CD127+ conventional T cells sorted from PBMCs. These receptors all stem from a human donor in good health. Each CDR3 is given with its conserved first and last residue. The D gene is left open where the match is weak. A row's size may be missing; if present it is once, few, many or a size class.

J	V	D	size	DNA	CDR3
TRBJ1-2	TRBV6-5	TRBD1	.	TGTGCCACCAGGGGGCCGGGGAATGGCTACACCTTC	CATRGPGNGYTF
TRBJ1-5	TRBV19	TRBD1	once	TGTGCCAGTAGTGTATCAACAGGGGGAAGCAATCAGCCCCAGCATTTT	CASSVSTGGSNQPQHF
TRBJ2-7	TRBV6-1	TRBD2	.	TGTGCCAGCAGGACTAGCGGGGGATCCTACGAGCAGTACTTC	CASRTSGGSYEQYF
TRBJ2-2	TRBV7-8	.	.	TGTGCCAGCAGCTTAGGTCTGAGGGCCGGGGAGCTGTTTTTT	CASSLGLRAGELFF
TRBJ2-5	TRBV9	.	once	TGTGCCAGCAGCGTAGCGGCGGAAGAGACCCAGTACTTC	CASSVAAEETQYF
TRBJ1-6	TRBV18	.	.	TGTGCCAGCTCATCGGTTTCAGATAATTCACCCCTCCACTTT	CASSSVSDNSPLHF
TRBJ2-2	TRBV11-3	.	.	TGTGCCAGCAGCCCCCGGGGGCAGGTGGGAGCCGGGGAGCTGTTTTTT	CASSPRGQVGAGELFF
TRBJ2-2	TRBV5-1	.	.	TGCGCCAGCAGCGGAAACAGGGAGCCCGGGGAGCTGTTTTTT	CASSGNREPGELFF
TRBJ1-2	TRBV9	.	.	TGTGCCAGCAGCCCGGACTGGAACTATGGCTACACCTTC	CASSPDWNYGYTF
TRBJ1-2	TRBV2	TRBD1	.	TGTGCCAGCAGTGATAAGGGACAGGGAATCTATGGCTACACCTTC	CASSDKGQGIYGYTF
TRBJ2-5	TRBV11-2	.	once	TGTGCCAGCAGCTCAACGGGCCGCGGGGAGACCCAGTACTTC	CASSSTGRGETQYF
TRBJ2-7	TRBV15	TRBD1	.	TGTGCCACCAGCAGAGATCTGTGTATAGGGGACAGGGTTCTCTGCGAGCAGTACTTC	CATSRDLCIGDRVLCEQYF
TRBJ2-1	TRBV10-3	.	once	TGTGCCATCAGCCCCGGGGCCGACTACAATGAGCAGTTCTTC	CAISPGADYNEQFF
TRBJ2-7	TRBV18	.	.	TGTGCCAGCTCAACGGGGGCTTTCTACGAGCAGTACTTC	CASSTGAFYEQYF
TRBJ2-7	TRBV9	TRBD1	.	TGTGCCAGCAGCGAAAAGGACAGGCTCGAGCAGTACTTC	CASSEKDRLEQYF
TRBJ2-7	TRBV19	.	.	TGTGCCAGTAGTATGCAGGGGAGGGATTACGAGCAGTACTTC	CASSMQGRDYEQYF
TRBJ2-7	TRBV7-9	.	.	TGTGCCAGCAGCTTAGTTCAGGGGAGCTACGAGCAGTACTTC	CASSLVQGSYEQYF
TRBJ1-6	TRBV30	.	few	TGTGCCTGTCCGCTCCGAGACTCTCGCACCTCACCCCTCCACTTT	CACPLRDSRTSPLHF
TRBJ2-3	TRBV9	.	.	TGTGCCAGCAGCTCAAGACAGGCCAGCACAGATACGCAGTATTTT	CASSSRQASTDTQYF
TRBJ2-5	TRBV28	TRBD2	.	TGTGCCAGCAGTCCCCCCGGGGGGAAAGAGACCCAGTACTTC	CASSPPGGKETQYF
TRBJ2-5	TRBV28	.	.	TGTGCCAGCAGTCCACCCTCGGGGCACCGGGGGACCCAGTACTTC	CASSPPSGHRGTQYF
TRBJ2-4	TRBV7-2	.	.	TGTGCCAGCAGCCAAGATGTCCCGAATCTAGCCAAAAACATTCAGTACTTC	CASSQDVPNLAKNIQYF
TRBJ1-2	TRBV19	.	.	TGTGCCAGTAGTATAGAAACAGGGTCCTATGGCTACACCTTC	CASSIETGSYGYTF
TRBJ1-2	TRBV2	TRBD1	.	TGTGCCAGCAGTGAAGGGACAGGGTATGGCTACACCTTC	CASSEGTGYGYTF
TRBJ1-5	TRBV5-1	TRBD1	.	TGCGCCAGCAGCTTGGGGGACAGATTCAGCAATCAGCCCCAGCATTTT	CASSLGDRFSNQPQHF
TRBJ1-1	TRBV19	.	.	TGTGCCAGTAGTATAGATTCTACAGGGCCAGGCGGCACTGAAGCTTTCTTT	CASSIDSTGPGGTEAFF
TRBJ1-1	TRBV19	TRBD1	.	TGTGCCAGTAGTTGGGACAGGAACACTGAAGCTTTCTTT	CASSWDRNTEAFF
TRBJ2-3	TRBV19	TRBD1	.	TGTGCCAGTGGCCCGGGACAGAACACAGATACGCAGTATTTT	CASGPGQNTDTQYF